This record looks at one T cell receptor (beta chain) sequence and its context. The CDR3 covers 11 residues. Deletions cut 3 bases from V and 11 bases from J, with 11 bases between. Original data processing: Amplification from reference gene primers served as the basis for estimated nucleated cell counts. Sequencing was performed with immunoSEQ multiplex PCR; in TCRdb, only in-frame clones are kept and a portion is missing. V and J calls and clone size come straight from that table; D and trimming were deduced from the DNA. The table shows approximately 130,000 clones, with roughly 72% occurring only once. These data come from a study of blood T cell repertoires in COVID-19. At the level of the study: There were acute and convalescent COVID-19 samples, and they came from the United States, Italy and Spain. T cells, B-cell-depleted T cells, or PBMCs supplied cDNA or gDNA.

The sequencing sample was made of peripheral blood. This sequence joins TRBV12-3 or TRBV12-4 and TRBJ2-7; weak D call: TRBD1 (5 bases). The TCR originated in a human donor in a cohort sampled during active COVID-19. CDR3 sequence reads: CASSLTVIKYF. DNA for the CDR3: TGTGCCAGCAGTTTGACAGTCATTAAGTACTTC.